The present T cell receptor (beta chain) was sequenced within a study of blood T cell repertoires in COVID-19. Study information: The cDNA or gDNA used as material had been derived from T cells, B-cell-depleted T cells, or PBMCs.

V lost 7 bases, J lost 2 bases, and 15 bases lay in between. CDR1 and CDR2 (germline): LNHDA, SQIVND (reference sequence). There are 14 residues in the CDR3. TCRdb keeps only in-frame clones here, not all; method: immunoSEQ multiplex PCR. This sample carries 200,000 to 250,000 clones, about 87% of them seen once, and the ten largest clones take about 2.6%. This clonotype originated in a young woman who had recovered from COVID-19. The J gene is TRBJ2-7, the V gene TRBV19, with a possible D match to TRBD1 (6 bases). Sequenced input: PBMCs or T cells enriched from blood (not recorded which). The CDR3 spells CASTSHRVPYEQYF. CDR3 in DNA: TGTGCCAGTACCTCCCACAGGGTGCCCTACGAGCAGTACTTC.